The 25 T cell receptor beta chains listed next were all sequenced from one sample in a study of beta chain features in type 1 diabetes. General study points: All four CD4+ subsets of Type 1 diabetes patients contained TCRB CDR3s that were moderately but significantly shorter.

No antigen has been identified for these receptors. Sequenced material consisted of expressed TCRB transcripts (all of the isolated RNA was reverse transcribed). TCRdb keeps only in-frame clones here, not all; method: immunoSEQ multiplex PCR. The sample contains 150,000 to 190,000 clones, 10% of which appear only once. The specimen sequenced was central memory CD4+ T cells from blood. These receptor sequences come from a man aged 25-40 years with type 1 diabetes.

CDR3 residues: CASSVEGLFNEQFF. In DNA form, the CDR3 reads TGTGCCAGCAGCGTTGAAGGACTATTCAATGAGCAGTTCTTC. This chain links TRBV9 with TRBJ2-1; perhaps TRBD2 as D (6 bases). V lost 2 bases to trimming and J lost 6 bases, with 12 bases between them. CDR1 is SGDLS and CDR2 is YYNGEE in the germline V gene. The CDR3 spans 14 residues.

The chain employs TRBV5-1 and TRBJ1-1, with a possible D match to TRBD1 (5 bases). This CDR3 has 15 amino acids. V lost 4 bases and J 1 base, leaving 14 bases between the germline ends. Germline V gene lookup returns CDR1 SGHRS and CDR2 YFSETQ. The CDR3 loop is CASSAGDRQNTEAFF. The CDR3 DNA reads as TGCGCCAGCAGCGCGGGGGACCGTCAGAACACTGAAGCTTTCTTT. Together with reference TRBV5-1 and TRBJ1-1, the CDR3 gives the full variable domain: KAGVTQTPRYLIKTRGQQVTLSCSPISGHRSVSWYQQTPGQGLQFLFEYFSETQRNKGNFPGRFSGRQFSNSRSEMNVSTLELGDSALYLCASSAGDRQNTEAFFGQGTRLTVV.

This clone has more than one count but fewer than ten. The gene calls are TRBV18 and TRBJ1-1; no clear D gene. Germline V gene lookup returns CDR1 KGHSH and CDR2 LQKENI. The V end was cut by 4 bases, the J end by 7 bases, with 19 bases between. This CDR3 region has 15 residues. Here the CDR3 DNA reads TGTGCCAGCTCACTGGACTACAGCAGAGATGATGAAGCTTTCTTT. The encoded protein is CASSLDYSRDDEAFF.

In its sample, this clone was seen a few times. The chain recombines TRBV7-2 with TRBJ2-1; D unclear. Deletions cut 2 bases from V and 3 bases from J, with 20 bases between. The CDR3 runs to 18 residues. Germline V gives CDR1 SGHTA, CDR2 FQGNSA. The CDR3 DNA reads TGTGCCAGCAGCTTACTCTTTCACGGCGGAACCGTCTACAATGAGCAGTTCTTC. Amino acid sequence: CASSLLFHGGTVYNEQFF.

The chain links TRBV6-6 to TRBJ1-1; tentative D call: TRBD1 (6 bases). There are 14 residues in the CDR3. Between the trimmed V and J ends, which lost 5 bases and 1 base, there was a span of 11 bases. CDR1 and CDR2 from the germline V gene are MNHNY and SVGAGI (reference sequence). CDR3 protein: CASSPTTGNTEAFF. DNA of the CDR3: TGTGCCAGCAGTCCCACGACAGGGAACACTGAAGCTTTCTTT.

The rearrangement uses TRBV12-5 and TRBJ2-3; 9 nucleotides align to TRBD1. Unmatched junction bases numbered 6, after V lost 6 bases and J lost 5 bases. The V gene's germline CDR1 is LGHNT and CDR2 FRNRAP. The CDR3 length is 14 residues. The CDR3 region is CASGRQGVGDTQYF. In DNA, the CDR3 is TGTGCTAGTGGACGACAGGGGGTGGGAGATACGCAGTATTTT.

The CDR3 coding sequence is TGTGCCAGCAGTTTAAATGGGGCCAACGTCCTGACTTTC. As protein: CASSLNGANVLTF. J is TRBJ2-6 and V is TRBV6-5; D ambiguous. This CDR3 region has 13 residues. V lost 4 bases, J lost 3 bases, and 4 bases lay in between. The germline CDR1 and CDR2 sequences are MNHEY and SVGAGI.

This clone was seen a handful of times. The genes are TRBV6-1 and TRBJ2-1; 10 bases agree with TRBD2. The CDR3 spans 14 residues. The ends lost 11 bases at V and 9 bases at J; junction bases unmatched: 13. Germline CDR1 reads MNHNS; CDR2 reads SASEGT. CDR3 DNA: TGTGCCTCTACCCGAGACCTAGCGGGAGTTGAGCAGTTCTTC. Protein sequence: CASTRDLAGVEQFF.

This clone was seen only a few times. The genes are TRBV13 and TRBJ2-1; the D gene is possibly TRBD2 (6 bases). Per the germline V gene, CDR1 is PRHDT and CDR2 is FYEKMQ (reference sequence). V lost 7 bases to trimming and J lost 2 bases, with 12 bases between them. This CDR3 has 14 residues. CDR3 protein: CASTEGTAYNEQFF. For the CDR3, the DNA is TGTGCCAGCACGGAGGGGACCGCCTACAATGAGCAGTTCTTC. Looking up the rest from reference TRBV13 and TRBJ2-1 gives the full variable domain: AAGVIQSPRHLIKEKRETATLKCYPIPRHDTVYWYQQGPGQDPQFLISFYEKMQSDKGSIPDRFSAQQFSDYHSELNMSSLELGDSALYFCASTEGTAYNEQFFGPGTRLTVL.

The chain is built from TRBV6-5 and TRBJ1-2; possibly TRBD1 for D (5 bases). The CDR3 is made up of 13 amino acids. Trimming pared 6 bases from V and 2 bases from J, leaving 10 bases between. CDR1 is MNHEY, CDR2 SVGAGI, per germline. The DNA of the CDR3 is TGTGCCAGCAGACAAGACAGCAACTATGGCTACACCTTC. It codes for CASRQDSNYGYTF.

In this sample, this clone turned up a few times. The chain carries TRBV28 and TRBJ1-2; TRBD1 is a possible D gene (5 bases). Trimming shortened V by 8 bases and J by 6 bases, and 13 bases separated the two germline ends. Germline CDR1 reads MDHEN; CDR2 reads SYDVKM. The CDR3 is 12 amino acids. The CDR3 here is CASGGEDHGYTF. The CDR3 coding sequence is TGTGCCAGCGGGGGGGAGGACCATGGCTACACCTTC.

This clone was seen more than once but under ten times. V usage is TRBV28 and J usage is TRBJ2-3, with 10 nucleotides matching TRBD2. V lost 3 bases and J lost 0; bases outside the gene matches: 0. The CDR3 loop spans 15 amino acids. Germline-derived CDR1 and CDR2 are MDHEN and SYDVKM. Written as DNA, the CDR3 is TGTGCCAGCAGTTTGACTAGCGGGAGCACAGATACGCAGTATTTT. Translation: CASSLTSGSTDTQYF.

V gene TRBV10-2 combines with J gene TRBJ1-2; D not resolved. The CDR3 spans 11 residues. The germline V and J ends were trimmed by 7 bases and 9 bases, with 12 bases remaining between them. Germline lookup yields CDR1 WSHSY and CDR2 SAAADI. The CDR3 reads CASNEGGSYTF. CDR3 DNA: TGCGCCAGCAACGAGGGTGGGAGCTACACCTTC.

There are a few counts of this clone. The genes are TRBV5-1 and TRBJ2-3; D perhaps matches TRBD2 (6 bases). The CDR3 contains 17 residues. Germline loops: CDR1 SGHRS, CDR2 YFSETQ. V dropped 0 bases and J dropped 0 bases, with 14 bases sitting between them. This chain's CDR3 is CASSLAVADYSTDTQYF. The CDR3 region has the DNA TGCGCCAGCAGCTTGGCTGTAGCGGATTATAGCACAGATACGCAGTATTTT. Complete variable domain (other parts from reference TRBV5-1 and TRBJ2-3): KAGVTQTPRYLIKTRGQQVTLSCSPISGHRSVSWYQQTPGQGLQFLFEYFSETQRNKGNFPGRFSGRQFSNSRSEMNVSTLELGDSALYLCASSLAVADYSTDTQYFGPGTRLTVL.

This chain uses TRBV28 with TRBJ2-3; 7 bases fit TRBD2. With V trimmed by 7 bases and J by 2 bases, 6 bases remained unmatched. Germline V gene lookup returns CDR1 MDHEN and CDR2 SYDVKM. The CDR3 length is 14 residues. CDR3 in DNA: TGTGCCAGCAAACTAGCGAGTCACACAGATACGCAGTATTTT. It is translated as CASKLASHTDTQYF.

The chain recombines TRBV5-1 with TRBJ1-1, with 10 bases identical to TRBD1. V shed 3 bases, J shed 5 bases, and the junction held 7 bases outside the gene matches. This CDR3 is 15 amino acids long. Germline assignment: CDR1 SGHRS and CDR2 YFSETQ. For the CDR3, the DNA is TGCGCCAGCAGCTCTAACGGACAGGGGGAAACTGAAGCTTTCTTT. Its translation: CASSSNGQGETEAFF.

CDR3 sequence: CASSFGGQGVNEQFF. The DNA of the CDR3 is TGCGCCAGCAGCTTCGGAGGACAGGGGGTGAATGAGCAGTTCTTC. This chain connects TRBV5-1 to TRBJ2-1, with TRBD1 matching over 10 bases. The germline gives CDR1 SGHRS, CDR2 YFSETQ. V gave up 2 bases and J gave up 7 bases; unmatched junction bases: 6. This CDR3 has 15 amino acids.

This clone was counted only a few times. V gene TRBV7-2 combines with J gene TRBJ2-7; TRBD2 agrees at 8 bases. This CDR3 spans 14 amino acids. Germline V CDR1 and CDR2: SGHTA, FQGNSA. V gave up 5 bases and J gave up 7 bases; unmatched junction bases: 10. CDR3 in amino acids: CASSPGLARREQYF. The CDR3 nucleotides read TGTGCCAGCAGCCCCGGACTAGCTCGTCGTGAGCAGTACTTC.

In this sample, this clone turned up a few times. The CDR3 nucleotides read TGTGCCAGCAGCCAAGAGTGGACGGGAAAAGCTTTCTTT. Its translation is CASSQEWTGKAFF. The V gene is TRBV14, the J gene TRBJ1-1; D remains unclear. Germline values: CDR1 SGHDN, CDR2 FVKESK. This CDR3 is built from 13 residues. V was shortened by 0 bases and J by 9 bases, with 11 bases between the two germline ends.

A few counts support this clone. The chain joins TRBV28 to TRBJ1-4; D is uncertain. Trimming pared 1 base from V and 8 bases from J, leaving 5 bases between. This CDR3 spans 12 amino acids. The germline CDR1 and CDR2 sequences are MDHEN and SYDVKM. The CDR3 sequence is CASSLLREKLFF. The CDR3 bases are TGTGCCAGCAGTTTATTACGGGAAAAACTGTTTTTT. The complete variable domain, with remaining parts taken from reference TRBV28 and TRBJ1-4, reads DVKVTQSSRYLVKRTGEKVFLECVQDMDHENMFWYRQDPGLGLRLIYFSYDVKMKEKGDIPEGYSVSREKKERFSLILESASTNQTSMYLCASSLLREKLFFGSGTQLSVL.

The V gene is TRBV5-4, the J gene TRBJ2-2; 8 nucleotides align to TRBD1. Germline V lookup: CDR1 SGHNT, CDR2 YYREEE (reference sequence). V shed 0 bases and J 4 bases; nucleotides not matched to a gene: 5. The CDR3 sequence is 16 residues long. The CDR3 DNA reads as TGTGCCAGCAGCTTGGGGGCAACAGGGGGCACCGGGGAGCTGTTTTTT. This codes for CASSLGATGGTGELFF.

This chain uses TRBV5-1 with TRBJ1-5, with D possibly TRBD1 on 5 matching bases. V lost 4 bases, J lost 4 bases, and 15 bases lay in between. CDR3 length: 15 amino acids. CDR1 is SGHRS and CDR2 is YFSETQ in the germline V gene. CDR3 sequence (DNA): TGCGCCAGCAGCCTCCAGGGTGTGGGGAATCAGCCCCAGCATTTT. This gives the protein CASSLQGVGNQPQHF.

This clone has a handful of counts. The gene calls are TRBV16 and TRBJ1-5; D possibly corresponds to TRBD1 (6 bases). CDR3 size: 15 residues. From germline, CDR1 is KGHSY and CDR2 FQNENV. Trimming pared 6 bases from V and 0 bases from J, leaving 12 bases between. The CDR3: CASSRQGNSNQPQHF. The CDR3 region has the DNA TGTGCCAGCAGTCGGCAGGGGAATAGCAATCAGCCCCAGCATTTT.

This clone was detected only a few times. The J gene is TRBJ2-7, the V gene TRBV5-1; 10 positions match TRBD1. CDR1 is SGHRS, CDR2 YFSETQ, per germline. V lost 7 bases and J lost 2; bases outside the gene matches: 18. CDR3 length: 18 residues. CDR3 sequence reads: CASVFLPLTGQGTYEQYF. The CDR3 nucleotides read TGCGCCAGCGTCTTCCTACCTCTTACGGGACAGGGGACCTACGAGCAGTACTTC.

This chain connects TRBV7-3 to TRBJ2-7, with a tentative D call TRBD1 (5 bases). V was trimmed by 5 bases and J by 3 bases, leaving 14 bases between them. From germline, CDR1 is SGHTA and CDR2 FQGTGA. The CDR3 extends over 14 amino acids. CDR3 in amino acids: CASSPAQGSYEQYF. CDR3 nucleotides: TGTGCCAGCAGCCCAGCCCAGGGCAGCTACGAGCAGTACTTC.